The text below deals with one TCR beta chain. These data originate in a study of blood T cell repertoires in COVID-19. Study as a whole: Whether acute or convalescent, the COVID-19 samples came from the United States, Italy and Spain. The cDNA or gDNA used as material had been derived from T cells, B-cell-depleted T cells, or PBMCs.

Clones were read by immunoSEQ multiplex PCR, and TCRdb kept only the in-frame ones, dropping some. The sample has approximately 84,000 clones; 83% are singletons. CDR1 is LNHDA, CDR2 SQIVND, per germline (reference sequence). This CDR3 is 15 amino acids long. Unmatched junction bases numbered 7, after V lost 6 bases and J lost 2 bases. Specimen: peripheral blood. The chain recombines TRBV19 with TRBJ2-3, with TRBD2 matching 8 bases. This sequence was found in a human donor in a cohort sampled during active COVID-19. In DNA form, the CDR3 reads TGTGCCAGTAGCCAAGATAGCGGGAACACAGATACGCAGTATTTT. Its protein product is CASSQDSGNTDTQYF.